The sequence of this T cell receptor (beta chain) was determined in a study of blood T cell repertoires in COVID-19. Study summary: Some COVID-19 samples were acute and others convalescent; all came from the United States, Italy and Spain.

Trimming removed 0 bases from V and 2 bases from J, with 11 bases in between. The germline gives CDR1 LGHDT, CDR2 YNNKEL (reference sequence). The CDR3 runs to 16 residues. The repertoire was sequenced with immunoSEQ multiplex PCR; TCRdb's copy has only in-frame clones and lacks some. The sample has some 200,000 clones, roughly 87% seen once. The rearrangement uses TRBV3-1 (or the pseudogene TRBV3-2) and TRBJ1-5; D remains unclear. Material: peripheral blood. The TCR was taken from a woman in her thirties or forties with acute or convalescent COVID-19. CDR3 region: CASSQDDDEGNQPQHF. The CDR3 DNA follows: TGTGCCAGCAGCCAAGATGACGACGAGGGCAATCAGCCCCAGCATTTT.